Detailed here is one TCR beta chain. The data were taken from a study of cytomegalovirus exposure and HLA in healthy donors. Both 60 Vbeta primers and 13 Jbeta primers went into the PCR. Sequencing used immunoSEQ multiplex PCR; TCRdb keeps in-frame clones, though not all of them. This sample yields about 180,000 clones, of which 75% to 85% are seen a single time; over 1.1% belongs to the top ten. CDR1 is MNHEY and CDR2 is SVGAGI in the germline V gene. The CDR3 spans 15 residues. V was trimmed by 8 bases and J by 0 bases, leaving 13 bases between them. Specimen: PBMCs. V is TRBV6-5 and J is TRBJ1-4; tentative D call: TRBD1 (5 bases). The origin of this receptor is a man younger than 30 in good health and CMV-seronegative. The CDR3 here is CASGGGLSTNEKLFF. The CDR3 nucleotides are TGTGCCAGCGGGGGGGGACTCTCAACTAATGAAAAACTGTTTTTT.